This T cell receptor (beta chain) was observed in a study of blood T cell repertoires in COVID-19. For the study at large: Specimens from acute and convalescent COVID-19 originated in the United States, Italy and Spain. From T cells, B-cell-depleted T cells, or PBMCs came the material, which was cDNA or gDNA.

The CDR3 runs 17 residues. Germline CDR1 is LNHNV and CDR2 is YYDKDF (reference sequence). Trimming removed 0 bases from V and 3 bases from J, with 14 bases in between. In the study's own analysis: Estimation of nucleated cell counts relied on the amplification of reference gene primers. Sequenced by immunoSEQ multiplex PCR; TCRdb stores in-frame clones only, minus some. The DNA gave D and trimming, while V, J and clone size come from that table. Among approximately 37,000 clones listed, approximately 90% were seen once. The clonotype originates from a man aged 50 to 60 in a cohort sampled during active COVID-19. Material: peripheral blood. This chain joins TRBV15 and TRBJ2-2, with a possible D match to TRBD2 (5 bases). CDR3 sequence (DNA): TGTGCCACCAGCAGAGATGCACGGGAATGGGACACCGGGGAGCTGTTTTTT. Its protein is CATSRDAREWDTGELFF.